This entry lists 12 T cell receptor beta chains sequenced from one sample in a study of identical twins. TCRdb re-analysed the 5' RACE reads in MiXCR, keeping a single row per CDR3 protein. This table has under 400,000 distinct CDR3 sequences, 8.5% to 10% appearing once. Sequenced input: naive T cells sorted from blood. The source of these receptors is a woman aged 45-59 years in good health.

This clonotype was observed a handful of times. The chain has TRBV2 and TRBJ2-4; D is unresolved. Trimming shortened V by 6 bases and J by 3 bases, and 12 bases separated the two germline ends. Per the germline V gene, CDR1 is SNHLY and CDR2 is FYNNEI. This CDR3 spans 14 amino acids. CDR3 bases: TGTGCCAGCAGCGAGGCGGCCCTCAAAAACATTCAGTACTTC. It translates to CASSEAALKNIQYF.

A few counts support this clonotype. The chain joins TRBV30 to TRBJ1-3, with no clear D. Trimming took 5 bases from V and 0 from J, leaving 8 bases between them. Germline CDR1 reads GTSNPN; CDR2 reads SVGIG (reference sequence). This CDR3 has 13 residues. CDR3 DNA: TGTGCCTGGCAGGTTTCCTCTGGAAACACCATATATTTT. Translation: CAWQVSSGNTIYF.

This clonotype was counted at least ten times. The rearrangement uses TRBV11-2 and TRBJ2-1; D is perhaps TRBD1 (5 bases). Germline lookup yields CDR1 SGHAT and CDR2 FQNNGV. There are 13 residues in the CDR3. The V end lost 2 bases, the J end lost 7 bases, and 9 bases lay between the germline ends. The DNA of the CDR3 is TGTGCCAGCAGCTTACAGGGTGGTAATGAGCAGTTCTTC. Translation gives CASSLQGGNEQFF.

This sequence joins TRBV6-5 and TRBJ1-5; D gene unclear. Trimming stripped 0 bases from V and 6 bases from J, with 9 bases between. The CDR3 consists of 14 residues. The germline gives CDR1 MNHEY, CDR2 SVGAGI. The CDR3: CASSYSVLGQPQHF. The DNA of the CDR3 is TGTGCCAGCAGTTACTCGGTTCTCGGTCAGCCCCAGCATTTT.

This clonotype was detected only a few times. The chain combines TRBV12-5 with TRBJ2-5, with 11 positions matching TRBD2. V lost 8 bases to trimming and J lost 1 base; unmatched junction nucleotides: 9. Germline CDR1 LGHNT, CDR2 FRNRAP. CDR3 size: 16 residues. CDR3 protein: CASTTGTSGPQETQYF. CDR3 nucleotides: TGTGCTAGTACCACCGGGACTAGCGGTCCCCAAGAGACCCAGTACTTC.

This clonotype was picked up many times. This chain connects TRBV27 to TRBJ2-1, with 8 bases matching TRBD2. Germline V gene data show CDR1 as MNHEY and CDR2 as SMNVEV (reference sequence). CDR3 length: 17 amino acids. The ends lost 7 bases at V and 0 bases at J; junction bases unmatched: 11. The CDR3 DNA follows: TGTGCCAGCAAATTCGGGAGGGGCCGGAGCTCCTACAATGAGCAGTTCTTC. This codes for CASKFGRGRSSYNEQFF.

In this sample, this clonotype turned up a few times. This sequence joins TRBV6-5 and TRBJ2-2; D tentatively reads TRBD1 or TRBD2 (6 bases each). CDR1 is MNHEY and CDR2 is SVGAGI in the germline V gene. V lost 4 bases, J lost 6 bases, and 12 bases lay in between. This CDR3 comprises 14 residues. The CDR3 reads CASSSTGGAGELFF. The CDR3 nucleotides read TGTGCCAGCAGTTCAACCGGGGGCGCCGGGGAGCTGTTTTTT.

This clonotype was seen a few times. The chain links TRBV7-9 to TRBJ2-1; D uncertain. V was pared by 0 bases and J by 9 bases, with 6 bases between. The CDR3 length is 12 residues. The germline V gene has CDR1 SEHNR and CDR2 FQNEAQ (reference sequence). Here the CDR3 DNA reads TGTGCCAGCAGCTTAGCACATTCTGAGCAGTTCTTC. As protein: CASSLAHSEQFF.

This clonotype was picked up many times. This chain joins TRBV5-1 and TRBJ2-1; 8 positions agree with TRBD2. The CDR3 is made up of 15 amino acids. Germline V gives CDR1 SGHRS, CDR2 YFSETQ. The V and J ends lost 4 bases and 7 bases, in that order; junction bases with no gene match: 10. The DNA for the CDR3 is TGCGCCAGCAGCCCTCAGGCGGGAGGTAGGAATGAGCAGTTCTTC. Translation gives CASSPQAGGRNEQFF.

The chain joins TRBV5-6 to TRBJ2-1, with a possible D match to TRBD1 (6 bases). V was cut by 2 bases and J by 13 bases, with 13 bases left in between. Germline values: CDR1 SGHDT, CDR2 YYEEEE. This CDR3 comprises 12 residues. CDR3 nucleotides: TGTGCCAGCAGCTTTGCGACAGGCGATCAGTTCTTC. It translates to CASSFATGDQFF.

This clonotype has more than one count but fewer than ten. The chain carries TRBV7-9 and TRBJ2-7; D gene ambiguous. The germline V gene encodes CDR1 SEHNR and CDR2 FQNEAQ (reference sequence). The V end was cut by 1 base, the J end by 6 bases, with 10 bases between. The length of the CDR3 is 13 residues. For the CDR3, the DNA is TGTGCCAGCAGCTTAGAGATCCTTGGCGAGCAGTACTTC. Protein product: CASSLEILGEQYF.

The rearrangement links TRBV19 to TRBJ2-2; 8 bases align to TRBD2. The CDR3 has 16 residues. Losses at the gene ends were 3 bases for V and 3 bases for J; bases not matched to a gene: 6. CDR1 and CDR2 from the germline V gene are LNHDA and SQIVND (reference sequence). In DNA, the CDR3 is TGTGCCAGTAGTATTCTGGCGGGGGGAGACACCGGGGAGCTGTTTTTT. Translating gives CASSILAGGDTGELFF.